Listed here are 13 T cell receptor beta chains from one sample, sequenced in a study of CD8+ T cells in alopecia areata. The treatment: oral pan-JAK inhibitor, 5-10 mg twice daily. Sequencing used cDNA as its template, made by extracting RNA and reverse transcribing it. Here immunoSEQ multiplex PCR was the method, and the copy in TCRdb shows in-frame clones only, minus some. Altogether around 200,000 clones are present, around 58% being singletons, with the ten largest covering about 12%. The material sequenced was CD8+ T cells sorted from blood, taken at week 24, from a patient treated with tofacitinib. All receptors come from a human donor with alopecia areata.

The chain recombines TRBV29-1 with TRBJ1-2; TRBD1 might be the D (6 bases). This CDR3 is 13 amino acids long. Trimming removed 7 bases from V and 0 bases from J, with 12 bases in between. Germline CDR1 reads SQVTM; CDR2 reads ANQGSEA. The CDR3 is CSAEGGSNYGYTF. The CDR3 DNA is TGCAGCGCCGAGGGGGGATCTAACTATGGCTACACCTTC.

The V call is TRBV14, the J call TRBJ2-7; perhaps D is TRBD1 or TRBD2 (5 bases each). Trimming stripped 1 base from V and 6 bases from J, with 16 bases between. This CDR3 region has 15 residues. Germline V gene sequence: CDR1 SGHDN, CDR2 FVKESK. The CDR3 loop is CASSQGDPTPGEQYF. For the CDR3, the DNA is TGTGCCAGCAGCCAAGGGGACCCAACTCCGGGCGAGCAGTACTTC.

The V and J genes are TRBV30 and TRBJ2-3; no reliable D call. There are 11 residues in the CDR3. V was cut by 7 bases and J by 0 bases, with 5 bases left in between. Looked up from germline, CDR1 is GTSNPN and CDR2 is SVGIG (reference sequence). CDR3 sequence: CASDSTDTQYF. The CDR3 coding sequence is TGTGCCTCGGACAGCACAGATACGCAGTATTTT.

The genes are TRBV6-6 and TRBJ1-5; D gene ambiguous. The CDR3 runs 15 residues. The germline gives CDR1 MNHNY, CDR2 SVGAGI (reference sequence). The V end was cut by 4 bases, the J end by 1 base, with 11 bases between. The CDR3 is CASSLGWQSNQPQHF. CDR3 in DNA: TGTGCCAGCAGTTTAGGGTGGCAGAGCAATCAGCCCCAGCATTTT.

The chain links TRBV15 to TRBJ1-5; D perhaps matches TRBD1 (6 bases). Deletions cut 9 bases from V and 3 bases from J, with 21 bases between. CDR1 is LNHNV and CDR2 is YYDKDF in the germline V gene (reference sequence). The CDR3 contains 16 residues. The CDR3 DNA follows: TGTGCCACACGAAGGGGTGGGGACACCTTCAATCAGCCCCAGCATTTT. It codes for CATRRGGDTFNQPQHF.

CDR3 in DNA: TGTGCCAGCAGCACCCCGACAAATGCGAACACCGGGGAGCTGTTTTTT. This gives the protein CASSTPTNANTGELFF. The genes are TRBV7-9 and TRBJ2-2; D is unclear. CDR1 SEHNR and CDR2 FQNEAQ come from the germline V gene (reference sequence). The V and J ends lost 5 bases and 0 bases respectively, with 13 bases between them. CDR3 size: 16 residues. The full variable domain, in which reference TRBV7-9 and TRBJ2-2 provide the parts outside the CDR3, is DTGVSQNPRHKITKRGQNVTFRCDPISEHNRLYWYRQTLGQGPEFLTYFQNEAQLEKSRLLSDRFSAERPKGSFSTLEIQRTEQGDSAMYLCASSTPTNANTGELFFGEGSRLTVL.

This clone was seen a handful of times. The CDR3 bases are TGTGCCAGCAGTCCTATCAGGGGAAAGTATGGCTACACCTTC. Protein product: CASSPIRGKYGYTF. The J gene is TRBJ1-2, the V gene TRBV27; possibly TRBD1 for D (6 bases). V lost 5 bases, J lost 5 bases, and 15 bases lay in between. The V gene's germline CDR1 is MNHEY and CDR2 SMNVEV (reference sequence). The CDR3 is made up of 14 amino acids.

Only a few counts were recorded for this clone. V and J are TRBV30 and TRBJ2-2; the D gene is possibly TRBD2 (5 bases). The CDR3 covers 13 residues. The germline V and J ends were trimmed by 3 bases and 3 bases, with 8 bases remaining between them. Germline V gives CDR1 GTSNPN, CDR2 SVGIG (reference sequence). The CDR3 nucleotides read TGTGCCTGGAGCCTGGGAGACACCGGGGAGCTGTTTTTT. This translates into CAWSLGDTGELFF.

In nucleotides, the CDR3 is TGTGCCAGCAGTGGGTCTCCAGGGAACACTGAAGCTTTCTTT. Protein sequence: CASSGSPGNTEAFF. This chain links TRBV2 with TRBJ1-1; D call uncertain. The CDR3 length is 14 residues. Germline V gene data show CDR1 as SNHLY and CDR2 as FYNNEI. With 4 bases removed from V and 1 base from J, the gap between germline ends came to 10 bases.

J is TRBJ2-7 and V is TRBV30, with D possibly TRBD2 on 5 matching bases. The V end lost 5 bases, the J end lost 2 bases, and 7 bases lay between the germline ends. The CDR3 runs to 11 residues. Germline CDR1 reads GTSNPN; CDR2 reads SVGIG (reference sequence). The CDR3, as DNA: TGTGCCTGGGGGAGCACCTACGAGCAGTACTTC. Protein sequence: CAWGSTYEQYF.

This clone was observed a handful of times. The CDR3 sequence is CSVDLGTGDHEQYF. CDR3 in DNA: TGCAGCGTTGATTTGGGGACAGGGGACCACGAGCAGTACTTC. This chain connects TRBV29-1 to TRBJ2-7, with 10 bases matching TRBD1. The germline V gene encodes CDR1 SQVTM and CDR2 ANQGSEA. CDR3 length equals 14 residues. The V segment lost 3 bases and the J segment 5 bases; nucleotides outside the gene matches: 7.

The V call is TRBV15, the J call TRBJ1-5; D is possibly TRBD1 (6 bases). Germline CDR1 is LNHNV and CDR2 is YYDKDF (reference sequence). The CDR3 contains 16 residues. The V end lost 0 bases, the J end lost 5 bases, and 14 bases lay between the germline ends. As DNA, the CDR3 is TGTGCCACCAGCAGAGACAGGCGGGCAGGGGATCAGCCCCAGCATTTT. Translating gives CATSRDRRAGDQPQHF.

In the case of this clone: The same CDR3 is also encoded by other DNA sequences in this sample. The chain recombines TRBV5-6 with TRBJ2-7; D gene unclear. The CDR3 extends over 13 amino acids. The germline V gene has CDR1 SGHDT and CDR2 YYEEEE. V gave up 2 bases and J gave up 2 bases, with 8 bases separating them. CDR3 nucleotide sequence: TGTGCCAGCAGCTTCGGGCAGACCTACGAGCAGTACTTC. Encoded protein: CASSFGQTYEQYF.